This TCR beta chain was sequenced in a study of T cell responses to AZD1222 COVID-19 vaccine. Only in-frame clones appear in the TCRdb table, and some are missing; sequencing was by immunoSEQ multiplex PCR. In the table there are around 64,000 clones, about four fifths of which are singletons. Trimming cost V 0 bases and J 5 bases, with 5 bases left between them. The CDR3 totals 13 residues. The germline CDR1 and CDR2 sequences are LNHDA and SQIVND (reference sequence). This sample comprised peripheral blood, obtained 28 days after the second AZD1222 dose. This TCR came from an adult who received the AZD1222 COVID-19 vaccine. The genes are TRBV19 and TRBJ1-5, with D unresolved. This CDR3 reads CASSIDQDQPQHF. The CDR3 region has the DNA TGTGCCAGTAGTATAGATCAAGATCAGCCCCAGCATTTT. The full variable domain, with the rest looked up from reference TRBV19 and TRBJ1-5, is DGGITQSPKYLFRKEGQNVTLSCEQNLNHDAMYWYRQDPGQGLRLIYYSQIVNDFQKGDIAEGYSVSREKKESFPLTVTSAQKNPTAFYLCASSIDQDQPQHFGDGTRLSIL.